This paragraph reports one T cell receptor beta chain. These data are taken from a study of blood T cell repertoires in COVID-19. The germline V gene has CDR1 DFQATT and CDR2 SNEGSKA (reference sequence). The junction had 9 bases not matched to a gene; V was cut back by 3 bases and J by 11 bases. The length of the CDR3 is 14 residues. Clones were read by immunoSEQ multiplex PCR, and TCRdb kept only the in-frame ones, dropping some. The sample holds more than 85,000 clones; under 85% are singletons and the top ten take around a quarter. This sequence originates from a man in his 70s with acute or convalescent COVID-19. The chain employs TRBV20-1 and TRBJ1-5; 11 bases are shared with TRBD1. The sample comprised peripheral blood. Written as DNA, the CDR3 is TGCAGTGCTAGTGGGGGACAGGGGGGCATGGCCCAGCATTTT. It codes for CSASGGQGGMAQHF.